One sample yielded the 30 T cell receptor beta chains listed below, sequenced in a study of OX40 agonist ivuxolimab in advanced cancers. Clones were sequenced by immunoSEQ multiplex PCR, and TCRdb holds only the in-frame ones, with some missing. Counted here are nearly 50,000 clones, 80% to 90% occurring once; the ten biggest clones make up under 9.5%. This specimen consisted of CD4+ or CD8+ T cells sorted from blood, obtained in a trial of the OX40 agonist ivuxolimab. The receptors come from an adult with an advanced solid tumor such as melanoma, head and neck, liver or kidney cancer.

J is TRBJ1-1 and V is TRBV7-2; possible D gene TRBD1, 5 bases. Trimming removed 3 bases from V and 5 bases from J, with 13 bases in between. CDR1 is SGHTA and CDR2 is FQGNSA in the germline V gene. This CDR3 region has 14 residues. Here the CDR3 reads CASSLSGGETEAFF. DNA for the CDR3: TGTGCCAGCAGCTTGTCGGGGGGTGAGACTGAAGCTTTCTTT. The full variable domain, in which reference TRBV7-2 and TRBJ1-1 provide the parts outside the CDR3, is GAGVSQSPSNKVTEKGKDVELRCDPISGHTALYWYRQSLGQGLEFLIYFQGNSAPDKSGLPSDRFSAERTGGSVSTLTIQRTQQEDSAVYLCASSLSGGETEAFFGQGTRLTVV.

The chain joins TRBV18 to TRBJ1-1; weak D call: TRBD1 (5 bases). V was cut by 6 bases and J by 5 bases, with 13 bases left in between. The CDR3 is 13 amino acids. The V gene's germline CDR1 is KGHSH and CDR2 LQKENI. Here the CDR3 reads CASSPGRGTEAFF. The CDR3 nucleotides read TGTGCCAGCTCCCCAGGGCGCGGGACTGAAGCTTTCTTT.

The rearrangement joins TRBV20-1 to TRBJ2-5, with no clear D. The CDR3 extends over 11 amino acids. V was shortened by 4 bases and J by 4 bases, with 7 bases between the two germline ends. Germline CDR1 reads DFQATT; CDR2 reads SNEGSKA (reference sequence). CDR3 nucleotides: TGCAGTGCTAACATGCGAGAGACCCAGTACTTC. It codes for CSANMRETQYF.

The V and J genes are TRBV21-1 and TRBJ1-1; the DNA was not used to check the table's D call, TRBD1. TRBV21-1 is termed a pseudogene. The CDR3 consists of 17 residues. The CDR3 DNA follows: TGTGCCAGCAGCAAAACCCCCGACAGGGGGCTAGACACTGAAGCTTTCTTT. Amino acid sequence: CASSKTPDRGLDTEAFF.

In this sample, this clone turned up a few times. V usage is TRBV11-2 and J usage is TRBJ1-6; no clear D gene. The CDR3 contains 13 residues. CDR1 is SGHAT and CDR2 is FQNNGV in the germline V gene. Trimming left V 5 bases short and J 14 bases short, with 16 bases between. This CDR3 reads CASSPDSGGTLHF. The CDR3, as DNA: TGTGCCAGCAGCCCCGATTCGGGAGGAACCCTCCACTTT.

V is TRBV4-1 and J is TRBJ1-1; tentative D call: TRBD1 (6 bases). Looked up from germline, CDR1 is MGHRA and CDR2 is YSYEKL. The CDR3 contains 16 residues. V gave up 1 base and J gave up 1 base, with 13 bases separating them. CDR3 loop: CASSQALGQPNTEAFF. Written as DNA, the CDR3 is TGCGCCAGCAGCCAAGCTCTGGGACAACCGAACACTGAAGCTTTCTTT.

DNA for the CDR3: TGCGCCAGTCAACTAGCGGGAGGCTCCTACAATGAGCAGTTCTTC. Encoded protein: CASQLAGGSYNEQFF. This chain uses TRBV5-1 with TRBJ2-1; 12 bases map to TRBD2. The V gene end was trimmed by 8 bases and the J gene end by 0 bases; junction bases not matched to a gene: 3. Germline CDR1 is SGHRS and CDR2 is YFSETQ. This CDR3 spans 15 amino acids.

The CDR3 sequence: CASSLGGGDNTGELFF. CDR3 in DNA: TGTGCCAGCAGCTTAGGGGGCGGGGATAACACCGGGGAGCTGTTTTTT. The chain uses TRBV7-6 and TRBJ2-2, with D tentatively TRBD2 (6 bases). The germline V gene has CDR1 SGHVS and CDR2 FNYEAQ. V shed 1 base and J shed 2 bases, with 11 bases lying between them. The CDR3 length is 16 residues.

The CDR3 here is CASSQGPGLSYEQYF. The CDR3 DNA is TGTGCCAGCAGCCAAGGCCCGGGACTCTCCTACGAGCAGTACTTC. The rearrangement uses TRBV4-2 and TRBJ2-7; D is perhaps TRBD2 (6 bases). V lost 1 base and J 0 bases, leaving 10 bases between the germline ends. The germline V gene encodes CDR1 LGHNA and CDR2 YNFKEQ. This CDR3 contains 15 residues.

V gene TRBV7-9 combines with J gene TRBJ2-7, with 9 positions matching TRBD1. With 5 bases clipped from V and 2 bases from J, the junction kept 4 bases outside the gene matches. The CDR3 has 14 amino acids. Germline V gene lookup returns CDR1 SEHNR and CDR2 FQNEAQ (reference sequence). CDR3 DNA sequence: TGTGCCAGCAGCCACCGGGACAGGGCCTACGAGCAGTACTTC. Translating it yields CASSHRDRAYEQYF.

CDR3 nucleotide sequence: TGTGCCTCAACCCTCTTTGACTATGGCGGCATTTACAATGAGCAGTTCTTC. This translates into CASTLFDYGGIYNEQFF. This chain joins TRBV5-4 and TRBJ2-1, with D perhaps TRBD2 (5 bases). CDR1 is SGHNT and CDR2 is YYREEE in the germline V gene (reference sequence). CDR3 length equals 17 residues. Trimming took off 10 bases at V and 4 bases at J, with 27 bases between the two ends. The variable domain in full, completed from reference TRBV5-4 and TRBJ2-1, reads ETGVTQSPTHLIKTRGQQVTLRCSSQSGHNTVSWYQQALGQGPQFIFQYYREEENGRGNFPPRFSGLQFPNYSSELNVNALELDDSALYLCASTLFDYGGIYNEQFFGPGTRLTVL.

This clone was observed many times. This sequence joins TRBV10-2 and TRBJ2-7; tentatively, D is TRBD1 (6 bases). The germline CDR1 and CDR2 sequences are WSHSY and SAAADI. V lost 6 bases to trimming and J lost 4 bases, with 13 bases between them. The CDR3 runs to 13 residues. The CDR3 spells CASRVQGVYEQYF. The CDR3 coding sequence is TGCGCCAGCAGGGTACAGGGAGTATACGAGCAGTACTTC.

The chain is built from TRBV2 and TRBJ1-4; 8 bases align to TRBD1. Trimming cost V 2 bases and J 8 bases; bases outside gene matches: 7. The germline V gene encodes CDR1 SNHLY and CDR2 FYNNEI. CDR3 length: 15 residues. CDR3 sequence: CASSEQGQGGEKLFF. DNA for the CDR3: TGTGCCAGCAGTGAACAAGGACAGGGTGGGGAAAAACTGTTTTTT.

V usage is TRBV5-4 and J usage is TRBJ2-1; D is unresolved. Germline loops: CDR1 SGHNT, CDR2 YYREEE (reference sequence). There are 15 residues in the CDR3. V gave up 1 base and J gave up 3 bases, with 11 bases separating them. In DNA form, the CDR3 reads TGTGCCAGCAGCTTGAAAACTGAACTCTACAATGAGCAGTTCTTC. Translation: CASSLKTELYNEQFF.

This chain links TRBV28 with TRBJ2-7; 9 bases match TRBD2. Germline loops: CDR1 MDHEN, CDR2 SYDVKM. The CDR3 totals 13 residues. With 10 bases clipped from V and 5 bases from J, the junction kept 9 bases outside the gene matches. This chain's CDR3 is CATIAGVLHEQYF. CDR3 nucleotides: TGTGCCACTATAGCGGGAGTTCTCCACGAGCAGTACTTC.

The rearrangement links TRBV5-6 to TRBJ2-3, with 8 bases that match TRBD1. Unmatched junction bases numbered 6, after V lost 0 bases and J lost 0 bases. The CDR3 contains 17 residues. CDR1 SGHDT and CDR2 YYEEEE come from the germline V gene. The CDR3 here is CASSLVGQGTSTDTQYF. For the CDR3, the DNA is TGTGCCAGCAGCTTGGTCGGACAGGGCACTAGCACAGATACGCAGTATTTT. Complete variable domain (other parts from reference TRBV5-6 and TRBJ2-3): DAGVTQSPTHLIKTRGQQVTLRCSPKSGHDTVSWYQQALGQGPQFIFQYYEEEERQRGNFPDRFSGHQFPNYSSELNVNALLLGDSALYLCASSLVGQGTSTDTQYFGPGTRLTVL.

By share of the sample, this clone is medium-sized. This CDR3 is also generated by other DNA sequences in the sample. DNA for the CDR3: TGTGCCAGCAGCTTATCGGGCGGCACTGAAGCTTTCTTT. Its protein product is CASSLSGGTEAFF. This chain links TRBV7-2 with TRBJ1-1; D not certain. The CDR3 contains 13 residues. Trimming pared 2 bases from V and 4 bases from J, leaving 8 bases between. Germline CDR1 is SGHTA and CDR2 is FQGNSA.

The CDR3 DNA sequence: TGTGCCAGCAGTTTATCTATGGGAAACACTGAAGCTTTCTTT. It yields the protein CASSLSMGNTEAFF. The gene calls are TRBV27 and TRBJ1-1, with D uncertain. V dropped 0 bases and J dropped 2 bases, with 7 bases sitting between them. CDR3 length: 14 residues. Germline V CDR1 and CDR2: MNHEY, SMNVEV (reference sequence).

V and J are TRBV5-5 and TRBJ2-1; D may be TRBD1 (6 bases). Trimming took 4 bases from V and 1 from J, leaving 15 bases between them. The CDR3 is 16 residues long. Germline CDR1 is SGHKS and CDR2 is YYEKEE (reference sequence). The CDR3 nucleotides are TGTGCCAGCAGCGGAACAGGGATATCTTCCTACAATGAGCAGTTCTTC. Amino acids: CASSGTGISSYNEQFF.

The chain combines TRBV6-6 with TRBJ1-1, with TRBD1 matching over 10 bases. CDR3 length: 14 residues. Per germline, CDR1 MNHNY and CDR2 SVGAGI (reference sequence). V gave up 6 bases and J gave up 5 bases; unmatched junction bases: 6. For the CDR3, the DNA is TGTGCCAGCAGACGCCGGGACAGGGGTACTGAAGCTTTCTTT. Translated, it gives CASRRRDRGTEAFF.

The chain is built from TRBV6-1 and TRBJ1-6, with D possibly TRBD1 on 6 matching bases. The germline gives CDR1 MNHNS, CDR2 SASEGT. The CDR3 contains 15 residues. Trimming took off 2 bases at V and 7 bases at J, with 12 bases between the two ends. The CDR3 protein is CASSESRGYNSPLHF. CDR3 coding DNA: TGTGCCAGCAGTGAATCCAGGGGTTACAATTCACCCCTCCACTTT.

V is TRBV4-1 and J is TRBJ2-2; maybe TRBD2 (5 bases). V was cut by 4 bases and J by 5 bases, with 5 bases left in between. The germline V gene has CDR1 MGHRA and CDR2 YSYEKL. The CDR3 covers 12 residues. The CDR3 protein is CASSRETGELFF. In DNA, the CDR3 is TGCGCCAGCAGCCGGGAGACCGGGGAGCTGTTTTTT.

The chain recombines TRBV2 with TRBJ2-7, with unresolved D. Germline V gene lookup returns CDR1 SNHLY and CDR2 FYNNEI. This CDR3 comprises 11 residues. V was clipped by 8 bases and J by 9 bases, with 14 bases between them. Here the CDR3 DNA reads TGTGCCAGCGGAAGTATGACTTGGCAGTACTTC. Translating it yields CASGSMTWQYF.

The rearrangement uses TRBV6-1 and TRBJ1-5; D unresolved. Trimming shortened V by 2 bases and J by 4 bases, and 3 bases separated the two germline ends. The CDR3 contains 12 residues. Per the germline V gene, CDR1 is MNHNS and CDR2 is SASEGT. CDR3 nucleotide sequence: TGTGCCAGCAGTGAACAGAATCAGCCCCAGCATTTT. Translation: CASSEQNQPQHF.

The chain couples TRBV19 to TRBJ1-5; D possibly corresponds to TRBD1 (5 bases). Germline V CDR1 and CDR2: LNHDA, SQIVND (reference sequence). This CDR3 has 15 amino acids. The ends were cut back, 6 bases at V and 7 bases at J, with 19 bases in the middle. The CDR3 spells CASSRERGGRQPQHF. The DNA of the CDR3 is TGTGCCAGTAGCAGGGAGAGGGGCGGACGGCAGCCCCAGCATTTT.

V and J are TRBV7-9 and TRBJ2-7; maybe TRBD2 (5 bases). This CDR3 contains 15 residues. Trimming left V 2 bases short and J 2 bases short, with 13 bases between. Germline CDR1 reads SEHNR; CDR2 reads FQNEAQ (reference sequence). The CDR3 bases are TGTGCCAGCAGCTTACTCAGAGGGCCCACCTACGAGCAGTACTTC. Translating it yields CASSLLRGPTYEQYF.

This clone appeared once. The chain links TRBV6-1 to TRBJ2-1, with 9 bases that match TRBD1. V lost 4 bases, J lost 8 bases, and 9 bases stayed unmatched. CDR3 size: 15 residues. Germline assignment: CDR1 MNHNS and CDR2 SASEGT. The CDR3, as DNA: TGTGCCAGCAGTGGGGACGGGACAGGGTTCGATGAGCAGTTCTTC. Protein: CASSGDGTGFDEQFF.

J is TRBJ2-1 and V is TRBV27, with 8 bases aligning to TRBD2. The CDR3 extends over 16 amino acids. Trimming cost V 6 bases and J 1 base; bases outside gene matches: 8. Germline loops: CDR1 MNHEY, CDR2 SMNVEV (reference sequence). CDR3 sequence reads: CASRYMGGRSYNEQFF. Here the CDR3 DNA reads TGTGCCAGCAGGTATATGGGCGGGAGGTCCTACAATGAGCAGTTCTTC.

V usage is TRBV6-5 and J usage is TRBJ1-3; maybe TRBD1 (6 bases). Germline V gene lookup returns CDR1 MNHEY and CDR2 SVGAGI. The CDR3 extends over 15 amino acids. V lost 0 bases and J lost 1, with 7 bases in between. The CDR3: CASSYSQGSGNTIYF. The CDR3 bases are TGTGCCAGCAGTTACTCACAGGGTTCTGGAAACACCATATATTTT.

This clone was seen only once. V and J are TRBV4-2 and TRBJ2-5; D call uncertain. The V and J ends lost 8 bases and 1 base respectively, with 17 bases between them. Germline lookup yields CDR1 LGHNA and CDR2 YNFKEQ. The CDR3 is made up of 15 amino acids. This chain's CDR3 is CASASGESLQETQYF. The CDR3 nucleotides read TGTGCCAGCGCAAGTGGGGAAAGCCTCCAAGAGACCCAGTACTTC.